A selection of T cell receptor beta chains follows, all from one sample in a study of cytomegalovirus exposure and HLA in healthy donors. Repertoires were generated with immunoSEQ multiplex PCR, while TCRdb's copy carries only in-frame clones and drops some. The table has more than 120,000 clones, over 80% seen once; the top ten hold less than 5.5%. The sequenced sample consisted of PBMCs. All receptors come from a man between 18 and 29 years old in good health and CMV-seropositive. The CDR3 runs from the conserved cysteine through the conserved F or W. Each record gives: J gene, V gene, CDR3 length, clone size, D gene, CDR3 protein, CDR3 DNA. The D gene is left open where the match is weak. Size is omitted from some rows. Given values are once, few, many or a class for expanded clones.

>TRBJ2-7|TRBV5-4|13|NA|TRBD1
CASSHGTVYEQYF
TGTGCCAGCAGCCACGGGACAGTTTACGAGCAGTACTTC
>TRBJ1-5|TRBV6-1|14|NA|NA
CASGVGIGNQPQHF
TGTGCCAGCGGGGTCGGGATCGGCAATCAGCCCCAGCATTTT
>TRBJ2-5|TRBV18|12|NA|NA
CASSPYKETQYF
TGTGCCAGCTCCCCCTATAAAGAGACCCAGTACTTC
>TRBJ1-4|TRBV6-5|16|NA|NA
CASSWSGAGEFEKLFF
TGTGCCAGCAGTTGGTCAGGGGCCGGGGAGTTTGAAAAACTGTTTTTT
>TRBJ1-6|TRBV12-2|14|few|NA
CASRYLQGGISLHF
TGTGCAAGTCGCTATCTACAGGGTGGAATATCCCTCCACTTT
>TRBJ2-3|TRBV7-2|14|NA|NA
CASIRGGSTDTQYF
TGTGCCAGCATTCGAGGGGGTAGCACAGATACGCAGTATTTT
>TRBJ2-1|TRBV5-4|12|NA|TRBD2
CASSSLAGEQFF
TGTGCCAGCAGCTCACTAGCGGGAGAGCAGTTCTTC
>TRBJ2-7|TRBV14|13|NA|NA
CASSQDGTGSEYF
TGTGCCAGCAGCCAAGATGGAACAGGGAGCGAGTACTTC
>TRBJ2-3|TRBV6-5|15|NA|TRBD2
CASSSAGGNTDTQYF
TGTGCCAGCAGTTCGGCGGGAGGAAACACAGATACGCAGTATTTT
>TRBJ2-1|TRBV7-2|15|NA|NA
CASSYLAVSYNEQFF
TGTGCCAGCAGTTACTTAGCGGTCTCCTACAATGAGCAGTTCTTC
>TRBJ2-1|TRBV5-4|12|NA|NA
CASGTGVDEQFF
TGTGCCAGCGGGACTGGGGTTGATGAGCAGTTCTTC
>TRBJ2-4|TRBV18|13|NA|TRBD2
CASATSGSNIQYF
TGTGCCAGCGCTACTAGCGGGAGTAACATTCAGTACTTC
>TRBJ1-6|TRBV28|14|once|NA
CAGSWGGRNSPLHF
TGTGCCGGTTCCTGGGGGGGGAGGAATTCACCCCTCCACTTT
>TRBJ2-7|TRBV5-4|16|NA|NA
CASSLRGGGASYEQYF
TGTGCCAGCAGCCTCAGGGGAGGGGGGGCAAGCTACGAGCAGTACTTC
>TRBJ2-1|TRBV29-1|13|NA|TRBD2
CSVRASGRVEQFF
TGCAGCGTTCGGGCTAGCGGGAGGGTTGAGCAGTTCTTC
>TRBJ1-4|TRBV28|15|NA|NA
CASSYRDATNEKLFF
TGTGCCAGCAGTTACAGGGACGCAACTAATGAAAAACTGTTTTTT
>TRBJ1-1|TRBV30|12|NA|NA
CAWSDPRTEAFF
TGTGCCTGGAGTGACCCGAGGACTGAAGCTTTCTTT
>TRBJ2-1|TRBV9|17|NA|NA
CASSPFQTGFKGSEQFF
TGTGCCAGCAGCCCCTTTCAAACAGGGTTTAAGGGAAGTGAGCAGTTCTTC
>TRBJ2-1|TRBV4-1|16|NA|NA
CASSQDLQGVYNEQFF
TGCGCCAGCAGCCAAGATCTTCAGGGTGTTTACAATGAGCAGTTCTTC
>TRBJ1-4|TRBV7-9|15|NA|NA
CASSLVGAPNEKLFF
TGTGCCAGCAGCTTAGTGGGGGCACCTAATGAAAAACTGTTTTTT
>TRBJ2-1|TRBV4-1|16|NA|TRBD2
CASSPLGASGSPEQFF
TGCGCCAGCAGCCCCCTAGGGGCTAGCGGGAGTCCTGAGCAGTTCTTC